This T cell receptor (beta chain) was observed in a study of monozygotic twins with inflammatory bowel disease. General observations from the study: Those with IBD had lower TCRbeta diversity (inverse Simpson) than their healthy co-twins did.

Reprocessing the 5' RACE reads, TCRdb reports a single entry for every CDR3 protein and omits DNA. The data include more than 300,000 distinct CDR3 sequences; the top ten clones carry approximately 2.4%. Note on this clonotype: Antigen: not known.

Input material: blood. The origin of this receptor is a human donor with ulcerative colitis or Crohn's disease, or a healthy co-twin of an affected twin (not recorded which).

The CDR3 protein is CAISAKTTTYEQYF. The chain couples TRBV10-3 to TRBJ2-7; TCRdb's D call, TRBD2, is unchecked because there is no DNA. The germline V gene encodes CDR1 ENHRY and CDR2 SYGVKD. The CDR3 is made up of 14 amino acids.